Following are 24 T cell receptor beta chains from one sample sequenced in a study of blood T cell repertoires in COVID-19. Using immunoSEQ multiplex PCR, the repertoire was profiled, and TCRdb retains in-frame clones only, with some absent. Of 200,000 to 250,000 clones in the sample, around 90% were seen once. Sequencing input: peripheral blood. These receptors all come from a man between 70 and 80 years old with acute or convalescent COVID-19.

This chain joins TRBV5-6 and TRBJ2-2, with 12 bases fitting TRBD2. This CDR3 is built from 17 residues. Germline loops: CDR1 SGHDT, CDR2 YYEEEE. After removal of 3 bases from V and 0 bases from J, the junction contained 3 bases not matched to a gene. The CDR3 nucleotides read TGTGCCAGCAGCTGGAGGACTAGCGGGGCGAACACCGGGGAGCTGTTTTTT. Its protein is CASSWRTSGANTGELFF.

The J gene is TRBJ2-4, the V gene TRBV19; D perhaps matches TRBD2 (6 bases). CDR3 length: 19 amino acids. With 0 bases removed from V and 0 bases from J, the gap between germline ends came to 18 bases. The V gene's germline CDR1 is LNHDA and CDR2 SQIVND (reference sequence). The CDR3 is CASSIDPGTSEIAKNIQYF. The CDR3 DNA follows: TGTGCCAGTAGTATAGATCCCGGGACTTCTGAAATAGCCAAAAACATTCAGTACTTC.

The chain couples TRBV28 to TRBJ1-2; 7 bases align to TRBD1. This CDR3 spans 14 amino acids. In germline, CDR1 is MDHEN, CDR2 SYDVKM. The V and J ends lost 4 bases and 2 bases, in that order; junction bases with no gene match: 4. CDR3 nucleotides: TGTGCCAGCAGTTCCACAGGGGCCAACTATGGCTACACCTTC. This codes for CASSSTGANYGYTF.

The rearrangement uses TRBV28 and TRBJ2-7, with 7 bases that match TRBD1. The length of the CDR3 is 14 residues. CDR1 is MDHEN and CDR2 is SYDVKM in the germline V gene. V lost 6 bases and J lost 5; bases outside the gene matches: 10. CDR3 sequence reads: CASRYTLTGNEQYF. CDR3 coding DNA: TGTGCCAGCAGATATACCTTGACAGGGAACGAGCAGTACTTC.

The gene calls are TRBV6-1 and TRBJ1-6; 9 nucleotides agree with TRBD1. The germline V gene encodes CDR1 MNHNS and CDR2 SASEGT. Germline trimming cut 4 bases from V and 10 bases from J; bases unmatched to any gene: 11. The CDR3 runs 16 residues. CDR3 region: CASSVARQGGRSPLHF. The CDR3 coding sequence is TGTGCCAGCAGTGTCGCCCGACAGGGGGGTCGGTCACCCCTCCACTTT.

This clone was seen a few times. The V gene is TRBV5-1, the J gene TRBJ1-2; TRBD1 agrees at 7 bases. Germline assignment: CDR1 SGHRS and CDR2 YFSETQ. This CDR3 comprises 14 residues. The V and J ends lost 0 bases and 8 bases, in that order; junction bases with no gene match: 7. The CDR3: CASSLATGVGGYTF. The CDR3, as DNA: TGCGCCAGCAGCTTGGCCACAGGGGTAGGAGGCTACACCTTC.

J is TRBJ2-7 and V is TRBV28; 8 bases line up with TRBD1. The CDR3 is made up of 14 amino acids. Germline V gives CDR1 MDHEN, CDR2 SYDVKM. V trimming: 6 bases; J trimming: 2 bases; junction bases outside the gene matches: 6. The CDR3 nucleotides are TGTGCCAGCAGCCATGGACAGGGCCCCTACGAGCAGTACTTC. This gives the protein CASSHGQGPYEQYF.

In DNA form, the CDR3 reads TGTGCCAGCAGCGTAGCTACGGGAGTTGGAGAGACCCAGTACTTC. Encoded protein: CASSVATGVGETQYF. The chain combines TRBV9 with TRBJ2-5; D perhaps matches TRBD2 (6 bases). Trimming took 0 bases from V and 4 from J, leaving 13 bases between them. The CDR3 runs 15 residues. Germline CDR1 SGDLS, CDR2 YYNGEE.

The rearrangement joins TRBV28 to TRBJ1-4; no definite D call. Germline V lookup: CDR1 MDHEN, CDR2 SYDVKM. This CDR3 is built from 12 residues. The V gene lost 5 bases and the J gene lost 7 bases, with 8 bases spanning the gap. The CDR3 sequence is CASSPGVEKLFF. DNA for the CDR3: TGTGCCAGCAGTCCGGGAGTTGAAAAACTGTTTTTT. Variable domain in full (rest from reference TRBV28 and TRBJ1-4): DVKVTQSSRYLVKRTGEKVFLECVQDMDHENMFWYRQDPGLGLRLIYFSYDVKMKEKGDIPEGYSVSREKKERFSLILESASTNQTSMYLCASSPGVEKLFFGSGTQLSVL.

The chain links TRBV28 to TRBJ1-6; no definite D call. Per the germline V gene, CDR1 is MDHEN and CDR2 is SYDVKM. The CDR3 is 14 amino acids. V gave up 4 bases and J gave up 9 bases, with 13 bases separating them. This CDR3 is CASSSEGGRSPLHF. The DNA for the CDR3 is TGTGCCAGCAGTTCCGAGGGCGGTCGTTCACCCCTCCACTTT.

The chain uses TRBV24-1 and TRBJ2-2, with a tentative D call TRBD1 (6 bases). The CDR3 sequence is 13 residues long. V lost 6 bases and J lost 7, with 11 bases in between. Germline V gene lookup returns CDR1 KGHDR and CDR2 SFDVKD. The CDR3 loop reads CATSKGDVGELFF. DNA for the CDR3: TGTGCCACCAGTAAGGGGGACGTCGGGGAGCTGTTTTTT.

CDR3 amino acids: CASSYRTGGYNEQFF. CDR3 nucleotides: TGTGCCAGCAGTTACCGGACAGGGGGCTACAATGAGCAGTTCTTC. V usage is TRBV6-5 and J usage is TRBJ2-1; TRBD1 matches at 10 bases. V gave up 2 bases and J gave up 3 bases; unmatched junction bases: 1. Germline CDR1 and CDR2: MNHEY and SVGAGI. CDR3 length: 15 amino acids.

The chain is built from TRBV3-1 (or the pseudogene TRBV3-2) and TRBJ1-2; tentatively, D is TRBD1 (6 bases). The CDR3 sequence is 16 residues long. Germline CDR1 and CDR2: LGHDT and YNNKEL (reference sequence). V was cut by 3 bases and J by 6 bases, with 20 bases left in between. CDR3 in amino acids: CASSQGATGAVDGYTF. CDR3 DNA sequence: TGTGCCAGCAGCCAGGGAGCGACAGGCGCTGTTGATGGCTACACCTTC.

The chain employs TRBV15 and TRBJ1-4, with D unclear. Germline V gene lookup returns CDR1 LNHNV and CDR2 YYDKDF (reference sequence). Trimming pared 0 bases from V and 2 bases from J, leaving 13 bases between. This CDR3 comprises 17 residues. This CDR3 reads CATSREIAGKTNEKLFF. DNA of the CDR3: TGTGCCACCAGCAGAGAGATTGCGGGGAAGACTAATGAAAAACTGTTTTTT.

In DNA, the CDR3 is TGTGCCAGCAGCCCGGGGGGCGCGGATGGCTACACCTTC. Translation: CASSPGGADGYTF. The chain is built from TRBV9 and TRBJ1-2; D is possibly TRBD1 (6 bases). Germline V gene data show CDR1 as SGDLS and CDR2 as YYNGEE. V dropped 4 bases and J dropped 6 bases, with 13 bases sitting between them. The CDR3 has 13 amino acids.

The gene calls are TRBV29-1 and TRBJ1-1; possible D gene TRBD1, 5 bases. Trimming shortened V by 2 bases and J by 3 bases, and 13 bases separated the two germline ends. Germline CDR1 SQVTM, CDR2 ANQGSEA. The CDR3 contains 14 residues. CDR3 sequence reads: CSVEHSRGDTEAFF. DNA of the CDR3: TGCAGCGTTGAACACAGCCGGGGGGACACTGAAGCTTTCTTT.

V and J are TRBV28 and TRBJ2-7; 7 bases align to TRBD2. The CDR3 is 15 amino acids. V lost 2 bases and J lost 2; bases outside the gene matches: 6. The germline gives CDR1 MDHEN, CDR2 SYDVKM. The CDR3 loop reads CASSLIPSGPYEQYF. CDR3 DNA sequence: TGTGCCAGCAGTTTAATCCCTAGCGGACCCTACGAGCAGTACTTC.

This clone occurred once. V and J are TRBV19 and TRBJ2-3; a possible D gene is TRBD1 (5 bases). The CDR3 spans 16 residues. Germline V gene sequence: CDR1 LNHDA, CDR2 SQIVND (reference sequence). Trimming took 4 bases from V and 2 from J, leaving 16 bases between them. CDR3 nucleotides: TGTGCCAGTAGTAGTGGACCCGTAGGGGCCACAGATACGCAGTATTTT. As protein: CASSSGPVGATDTQYF.

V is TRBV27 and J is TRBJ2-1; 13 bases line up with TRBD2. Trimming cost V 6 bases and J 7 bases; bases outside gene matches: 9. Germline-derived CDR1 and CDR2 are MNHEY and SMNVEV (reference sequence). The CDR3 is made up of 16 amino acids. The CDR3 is CASSIRTSGRGNEQFF. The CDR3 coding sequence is TGTGCCAGCAGCATCAGAACTAGCGGGAGGGGGAATGAGCAGTTCTTC.

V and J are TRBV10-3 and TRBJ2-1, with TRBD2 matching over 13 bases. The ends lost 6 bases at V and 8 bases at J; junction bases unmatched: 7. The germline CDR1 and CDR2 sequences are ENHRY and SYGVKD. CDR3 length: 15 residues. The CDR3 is CAIREVGLAGYEQFF. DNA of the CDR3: TGTGCCATCAGGGAGGTGGGACTAGCGGGATATGAGCAGTTCTTC.

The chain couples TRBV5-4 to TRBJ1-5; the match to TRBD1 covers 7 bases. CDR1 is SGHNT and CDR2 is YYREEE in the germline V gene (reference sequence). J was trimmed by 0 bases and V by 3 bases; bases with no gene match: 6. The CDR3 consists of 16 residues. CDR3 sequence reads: CASSSYRGRSNQPQHF. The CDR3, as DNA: TGTGCCAGCAGCTCGTACAGGGGCCGTAGCAATCAGCCCCAGCATTTT.

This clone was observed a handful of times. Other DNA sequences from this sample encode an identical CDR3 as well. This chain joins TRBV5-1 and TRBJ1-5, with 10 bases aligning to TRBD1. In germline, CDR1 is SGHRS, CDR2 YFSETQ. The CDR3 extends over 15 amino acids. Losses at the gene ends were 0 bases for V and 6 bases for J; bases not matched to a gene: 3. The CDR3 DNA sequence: TGCGCCAGCAGCTTGGCCGGGGACAGGGGTCAGCCCCAGCATTTT. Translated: CASSLAGDRGQPQHF.

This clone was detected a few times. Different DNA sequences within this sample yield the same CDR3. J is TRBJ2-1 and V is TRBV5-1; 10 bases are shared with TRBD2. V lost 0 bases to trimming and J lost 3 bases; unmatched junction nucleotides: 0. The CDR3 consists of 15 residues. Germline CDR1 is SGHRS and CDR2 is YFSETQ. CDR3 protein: CASSLGTSGYNEQFF. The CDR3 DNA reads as TGCGCCAGCAGCTTGGGGACTAGCGGCTACAATGAGCAGTTCTTC.

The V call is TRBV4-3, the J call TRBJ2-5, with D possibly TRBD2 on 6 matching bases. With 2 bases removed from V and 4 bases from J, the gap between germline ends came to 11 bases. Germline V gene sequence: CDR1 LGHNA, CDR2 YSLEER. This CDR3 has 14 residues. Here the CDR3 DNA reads TGCGCCAGCAGCCAAATGACTAGTCGAGAGACCCAGTACTTC. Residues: CASSQMTSRETQYF.